This TCR beta chain was identified in a study of long-term antiretroviral therapy in people with HIV. Regarding the study as a whole: Whichever time point was examined, clones expanded before ART dominated the repertoire.

In regard to this clone: Its specificity is not known.

HIV-positive participants all received treatment in the United States. Survey level was the resolution at which the v3.0 immunoSEQ assay ran. Clones were sequenced by immunoSEQ multiplex PCR, and TCRdb holds only the in-frame ones, with some missing. This table has around 21,000 clones, roughly 87% appearing once. V gave up 6 bases and J gave up 2 bases, with 6 bases separating them. Germline values: CDR1 MNHNY, CDR2 SVGAGI (reference sequence). The length of the CDR3 is 12 residues. Source: unsorted PBMCs, taken 2.1 years after starting antiretroviral therapy. The rearrangement joins TRBV6-6 to TRBJ2-3; D remains ambiguous. The receptor was derived from a young man with HIV. CDR3 loop: CASSPVTDTQYF. CDR3 coding DNA: TGTGCCAGCAGCCCGGTCACAGATACGCAGTATTTT.